What follows is one TCR beta chain and its context. Its antigen is not identified. The sample comes from a study of stem cell transplantation in POMP-related autoinflammatory disease. Looking at the study overall: The study hypothesized thymoproteasome defects skew the TRB repertoire via impaired CD8+ selection. Neutrophil and platelet engraftment from the graft donor was 100% through one year after transplant.

The CDR3 runs to 11 residues. Trimming pared 5 bases from V and 6 bases from J, leaving 6 bases between. Germline V gives CDR1 LNHNV, CDR2 YYDKDF (reference sequence). Points from the study as a whole: Fewer unique TRB V-J gene pairings were identified in patients with PRAID. A trend toward lower repertoire diversity and greater clonality appeared in every analyzed T-cell subset of PRAID patients.

The data were produced by immunoSEQ multiplex PCR, yet TCRdb's version contains in-frame clones alone and is incomplete. The table includes about 4,900 clones, 92% detected once. J is TRBJ2-3 and V is TRBV15; D unresolved. This TCR derives from a human patient with POMP-related autoinflammation and immune dysregulation (PRAID). A share of the T cells may be of graft donor origin. The sequencing used CD8+ T cells from PBMCs, collected after stem cell transplantation. The CDR3 nucleotides read TGTGCCACCAGCGCCAGGGATACGCAGTATTTT. Its protein product is CATSARDTQYF. Complete variable domain (other parts from reference TRBV15 and TRBJ2-3): DAMVIQNPRYQVTQFGKPVTLSCSQTLNHNVMYWYQQKSSQAPKLLFHYYDKDFNNEADTPDNFQSRRPNTSFCFLDIRSPGLGDTAMYLCATSARDTQYFGPGTRLTVL.